Given below is one T cell receptor (beta chain) in context. The ends were cut back, 10 bases at V and 0 bases at J, with 17 bases in the middle. CDR3 size: 15 residues. Germline V CDR1 and CDR2: SEHNR, FQNEAQ (reference sequence). TCRdb redid the calling of the RACE reads with MiXCR, one entry per CDR3 protein. This table holds 380,000 or so distinct CDR3 sequences, about 5.4% found once. The record originates from a study of human T cells and chemical hapten exposure. Sample time point: pre-sensitization, week 0. Documented treatment: therapeutic diphenylcyclopropenone sensitization with weekly scalp DPC.

Material: whole blood, obtained in connection with sensitization to the hapten diphenylcyclopropenone (DPC). The receptor was isolated from a woman aged 18-30 years with alopecia areata. Some clones in this sample may be carry-over from other donors' samples. J is TRBJ2-3 and V is TRBV7-9; D might be TRBD1 or TRBD2, each matching 5 bases. CDR3 region: CATDEGRTSTDTQYF. The DNA for the CDR3 is TGTGCCACCGACGAGGGACGAACTAGCACAGATACGCAGTATTTT.